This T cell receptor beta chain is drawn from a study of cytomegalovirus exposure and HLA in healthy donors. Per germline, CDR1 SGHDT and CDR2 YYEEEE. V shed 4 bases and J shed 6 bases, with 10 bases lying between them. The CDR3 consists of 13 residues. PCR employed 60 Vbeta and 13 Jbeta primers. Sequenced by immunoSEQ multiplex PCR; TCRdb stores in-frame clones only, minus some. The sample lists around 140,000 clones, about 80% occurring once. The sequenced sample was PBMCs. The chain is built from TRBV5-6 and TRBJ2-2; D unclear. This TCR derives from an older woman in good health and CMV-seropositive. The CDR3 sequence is CASSPQSAGELFF. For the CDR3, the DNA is TGTGCCAGCAGCCCACAATCCGCCGGGGAGCTGTTTTTT.